This T cell receptor (beta chain) was retrieved from a study of CD8 T cells in ankylosing spondylitis. This clonotype has only a few counts. Using quantitative 5'-RACE with molecular barcodes, the authors made TCR beta libraries. TCRdb re-derived calls from the 5' RACE reads in MiXCR, one entry per CDR3 protein. The data contain approximately 210,000 distinct CDR3 sequences, around 13% of them singletons. The germline V gene has CDR1 MGHRA and CDR2 YSYEKL. Trimming stripped 1 base from V and 7 bases from J, with 5 bases between. The CDR3 is made up of 13 amino acids. Sequencing used blood, either unsorted or a sorted T cell fraction (not recorded which). The TCR comes from a male donor with ankylosing spondylitis or in good health (not recorded which). The chain employs TRBV4-1 and TRBJ1-6; no firm D call. CDR3 in amino acids: CASSQVQNSPLHF. The DNA of the CDR3 is TGCGCCAGCAGCCAAGTCCAGAATTCACCCCTCCACTTT.